The T cell receptor (beta chain) described here comes from a study of regulatory dendritic cells for organ transplantation. This table comes from immunoSEQ multiplex PCR, and its TCRdb copy is limited to in-frame clones, with some not included. This sample has 25,000 to 30,000 clones; around 84% occur once, and the top ten carry about 0.1%. Regarding the study as a whole: The authors noted considerable between-person heterogeneity in alloreactive memory CD8+ cells. Memory T cells were less diverse than naive, with memory CD8+ most oligoclonal.

Remarks on this clone: Its cognate antigen is unknown.

The specimen sequenced was naive CD4+ T cells from blood. Subset specified: CD45RA+ naive T cells. This TCR derives from a human donor in good health.

The CDR3 here is CASSLAMRSQETQYF. The CDR3 bases are TGCGCCAGCAGCTTGGCAATGCGGAGTCAAGAGACCCAGTACTTC. The chain is built from TRBV5-1 and TRBJ2-5; D is unclear. Per the germline V gene, CDR1 is SGHRS and CDR2 is YFSETQ. Trimming took 0 bases from V and 2 from J, leaving 11 bases between them. The CDR3 runs 15 residues.